One T cell receptor (beta chain) is described in this entry. The antigen remains unidentified. This sample is drawn from a study of CD8+CD57+ T cells in acquired aplastic anemia. Across the whole study: CD4+ and CD8+ cells, once sorted, gave DNA averaging roughly 3.2 ug. Study observations and caveats: The study found no significant CD8+ Simpson's diversity difference between patients and controls.

Germline V gene lookup returns CDR1 DFQATT and CDR2 SNEGSKA (reference sequence). There are 15 residues in the CDR3. Trimming at V came to 6 bases and at J to 2 bases, leaving 9 bases not matched to a gene. Both TCR beta VDJ combination and CDR3 sequence profiling were carried out. Genomic DNA was the template for this profiling. A single record per CDR3 protein comes from TCRdb applying MiXCR to the reads. This sample carries about 70,000 distinct CDR3 sequences, approximately 50% of them seen once, and the ten largest clones take roughly 8%. This receptor was taken from a human donor in good health, serving as a control. The chain has TRBV20-1 and TRBJ1-5, with 8 nucleotides matching TRBD1. Sequenced input: sorted CD4+, CD8+, or CD8+CD57+ T cells (not recorded which) from PBMCs. CDR3 residues: CSAGGLGQGNQPQHF. The CDR3 DNA reads as TGCAGTGCGGGCGGACTGGGACAGGGCAATCAGCCCCAGCATTTT.